These 26 T cell receptor beta chains were all obtained from the same sample, sequenced in a study of breast tumors, draining lymph nodes, adjacent tissues (dated by TCRdb to 2016 to 2017). The library was made by multiplex PCR. The data were produced on an Illumina HiSeq 2000. The public reads were reanalyzed by TCRdb: fastp trimming at Q25, MiXCR alignment, in-frame beta chains only. Merged by CDR3 protein, the rows form single entries marked with the most common genes and DNA. The sample table lists 15,000 or so distinct CDR3 sequences, about 45% of them with a count of one. Together, the top ten hold about an eighth of the sample. Sequencing was done on a sample of tumor-adjacent breast tissue. Receptor source: a female donor with breast cancer. Some clones in this sample may be carry-over from other donors' samples.

This clonotype is categorized as medium-sized. This CDR3 reads CSASMSSGSYEQYF. Here the CDR3 DNA reads TGCAGTGCTAGTATGTCTAGCGGTAGCTACGAGCAGTACTTC. This sequence joins TRBV20-1 and TRBJ2-7; 7 positions agree with TRBD2. The V gene's germline CDR1 is DFQATT and CDR2 SNEGSKA (reference sequence). The CDR3 is 14 residues long. The J segment lost 3 bases and the V segment lost 3 bases, leaving 8 bases of the junction unmatched.

The sample holds many counts of this clonotype. J is TRBJ2-1 and V is TRBV5-1; 7 bases fit TRBD2. This CDR3 is 16 amino acids long. Trimming took 2 bases from V and 10 from J; bases not matched to a gene: 15. Germline values: CDR1 SGHRS, CDR2 YFSETQ. This chain's CDR3 is CASSFGGGSGSGEQFF. CDR3 DNA: TGCGCCAGCAGCTTTGGGGGGGGATCGGGTAGCGGGGAGCAGTTCTTC.

The sample holds many counts of this clonotype. The gene calls are TRBV6-6 and TRBJ2-3; possible D gene TRBD2, 6 bases. Trimming shortened V by 0 bases and J by 5 bases, and 15 bases separated the two germline ends. From germline, CDR1 is MNHNY and CDR2 SVGAGI (reference sequence). This CDR3 has 16 amino acids. The CDR3 sequence is CASSYSTLAQGDTQYF. The CDR3 region has the DNA TGTGCCAGCAGTTACTCGACGCTAGCGCAAGGAGATACGCAGTATTTT.

The rearrangement uses TRBV4-3 and TRBJ2-1, with 9 bases aligning to TRBD1. V was clipped by 5 bases and J by 3 bases; unmatched bases: 8. This CDR3 region has 16 residues. Germline CDR1 LGHNA, CDR2 YSLEER. The CDR3 here is CASSSGTGSFYNEQFF. The CDR3 DNA is TGCGCCAGCAGCTCAGGGACAGGGAGCTTCTACAATGAGCAGTTCTTC.

The chain is built from TRBV20-1 and TRBJ2-7; TRBD2 aligns across 8 bases. The junction had 7 bases not matched to a gene; V was cut back by 6 bases and J by 0 bases. The CDR3 has 14 residues. Per the germline V gene, CDR1 is DFQATT and CDR2 is SNEGSKA (reference sequence). The DNA of the CDR3 is TGCAGTGCCTACTTTGCGGGGGGCTCCTACGAGCAGTACTTC. Amino acid sequence: CSAYFAGGSYEQYF.

This clonotype was counted many times. V gene TRBV18 combines with J gene TRBJ2-1; D could derive from TRBD1 or TRBD2 (5 bases each). The germline V and J ends were trimmed by 0 bases and 10 bases, with 19 bases remaining between them. Germline CDR1 is KGHSH and CDR2 is LQKENI. The CDR3 consists of 16 residues. CDR3 nucleotide sequence: TGTGCCAGCTCACCACCGTCGAGGGGATTTATGGCGGAGCAGTTCTTC. This codes for CASSPPSRGFMAEQFF.

CDR3 coding DNA: TGTGCCAGCAGCCCCGGACCAGCGGGTGCCCCGGGTGAGCAGTTCTTC. Residues: CASSPGPAGAPGEQFF. The chain employs TRBV7-3 and TRBJ2-1, with D perhaps matching TRBD2 (6 bases). CDR3 length: 16 residues. The V and J ends lost 5 bases and 9 bases respectively, with 23 bases between them. In germline, CDR1 is SGHTA, CDR2 FQGTGA.

This clonotype was observed at least ten times. A read error may explain this, as a much larger clone is one base away. CDR3 residues: CASSPGEGYTF. CDR3 sequence (DNA): TGTGCCAGCAGCCCAGGTGAAGGCTACACCTTC. The V gene is TRBV6-5, the J gene TRBJ1-2, with no clear D. Trimming left V 6 bases short and J 8 bases short, with 10 bases between. Per germline, CDR1 MNHEY and CDR2 SVGAGI. CDR3 length equals 11 residues.

By its share, this clonotype is medium-sized (0.01 to 0.1%). The rearrangement links TRBV2 to TRBJ1-5; the D is unclear. The length of the CDR3 is 13 residues. Trimming left V 3 bases short and J 5 bases short, with 8 bases between. CDR1 and CDR2 (germline): SNHLY, FYNNEI. In nucleotides, the CDR3 is TGTGCCAGCAGTGATGACCGGTATCAGCCCCAGCATTTT. This codes for CASSDDRYQPQHF. The complete variable domain, with remaining parts taken from reference TRBV2 and TRBJ1-5, reads EPEVTQTPSHQVTQMGQEVILRCVPISNHLYFYWYRQILGQKVEFLVSFYNNEISEKSEIFDDQFSVERPDGSNFTLKIRSTKLEDSAMYFCASSDDRYQPQHFGDGTRLSIL.

This clonotype was detected only a few times. The chain recombines TRBV7-9 with TRBJ1-4, with D uncertain. The CDR3 sequence is 14 residues long. Germline CDR1 SEHNR, CDR2 FQNEAQ (reference sequence). Deletions cut 1 base from V and 1 base from J, with 4 bases between. The CDR3 here is CASSLVGTNEKLFF. The CDR3 bases are TGTGCCAGCAGCTTAGTTGGAACTAATGAAAAACTGTTTTTT.

This clonotype is termed medium-sized. V usage is TRBV5-1 and J usage is TRBJ1-2; 9 bases agree with TRBD1. The CDR3 contains 16 residues. The trim removed 0 bases at V and 6 bases at J, leaving 9 bases unmatched. The germline V gene has CDR1 SGHRS and CDR2 YFSETQ. The CDR3 DNA follows: TGCGCCAGCAGCTTGGAGAACCCGACAGGGGGAAATGGCTACACCTTC. This codes for CASSLENPTGGNGYTF.

This clonotype was counted many times. The chain uses TRBV5-8 and TRBJ2-7, with unresolved D. This CDR3 contains 14 residues. Germline-derived CDR1 and CDR2 are SGHTS and YDEGEE. Trimming cost V 3 bases and J 6 bases, with 16 bases left between them. The DNA for the CDR3 is TGTGCCAGCAGCTCCAACGGTGTAGAGAGCGAGCAGTACTTC. Encoded protein: CASSSNGVESEQYF.

The rearrangement joins TRBV20-1 to TRBJ1-3, with a possible D match to TRBD1 (5 bases). The CDR3 extends over 14 amino acids. Per germline, CDR1 DFQATT and CDR2 SNEGSKA (reference sequence). Between the trimmed V and J ends, which lost 1 base and 2 bases, there was a span of 9 bases. The CDR3 DNA sequence: TGCAGTGCTAGAGGGGACGTCGCTGGAAACACCATATATTTT. This codes for CSARGDVAGNTIYF.

The rearrangement joins TRBV13 to TRBJ1-1, with D perhaps matching TRBD1 (6 bases). CDR3 length equals 12 residues. CDR1 and CDR2 (germline): PRHDT, FYEKMQ (reference sequence). With 4 bases removed from V and 5 bases from J, the gap between germline ends came to 8 bases. CDR3 in DNA: TGTGCCAGCAGCTACAGGGAAACTGAAGCTTTCTTT. This encodes CASSYRETEAFF.

V gene TRBV20-1 combines with J gene TRBJ1-2; D gene unclear. From germline, CDR1 is DFQATT and CDR2 SNEGSKA (reference sequence). The CDR3 loop spans 12 amino acids. V dropped 0 bases and J dropped 8 bases, with 10 bases sitting between them. The CDR3 sequence: CSAREGSGGYTF. CDR3 in DNA: TGCAGTGCTAGAGAGGGGAGCGGGGGCTACACCTTC.

This clonotype was seen at least ten times. This may be a read error, as it is one base from a much larger clone. V usage is TRBV9 and J usage is TRBJ2-1; 8 bases map to TRBD2. The CDR3 extends over 14 amino acids. Germline V gene data show CDR1 as SGDLS and CDR2 as YYNGEE. The CDR3 region is CASSLGGASNEQSF. CDR3 bases: TGTGCCAGCAGCCTCGGGGGGGCCTCCAATGAGCAGTCCTTC.

V is TRBV20-1 and J is TRBJ2-7; the D gene could be TRBD1 or TRBD2 (5 bases each). V was trimmed by 6 bases and J by 0 bases, leaving 15 bases between them. This CDR3 is 14 amino acids long. Per germline, CDR1 DFQATT and CDR2 SNEGSKA (reference sequence). CDR3 sequence: CSAAAGSGSYEQYF. The DNA of the CDR3 is TGCAGTGCAGCCGCAGGGAGTGGCTCCTACGAGCAGTACTTC.

Concerning this clonotype itself: An end of the junction does not agree with germline; a read error may underlie this. This rearrangement joins TRBV20-1 to TRBJ1-5, with 10 bases identical to TRBD1. Germline lookup yields CDR1 DFQATT and CDR2 SNEGSKA (reference sequence). The CDR3 totals 15 residues. Here the CDR3 DNA reads TGCAGTGCTAGAGCGACAGGGGGCACTGGTCAGCCTCAGCATTTT. It specifies CSARATGGTGQPQHF.

The genes are TRBV5-4 and TRBJ1-2; D is unresolved. The CDR3 is 15 amino acids. V was clipped by 4 bases and J by 4 bases, with 17 bases between them. From germline, CDR1 is SGHNT and CDR2 YYREEE (reference sequence). CDR3 loop: CASSPAPFLLYGYTF. CDR3 sequence (DNA): TGTGCCAGCAGCCCAGCCCCATTTTTGCTCTATGGCTACACCTTC. The complete variable domain, with remaining parts taken from reference TRBV5-4 and TRBJ1-2, reads ETGVTQSPTHLIKTRGQQVTLRCSSQSGHNTVSWYQQALGQGPQFIFQYYREEENGRGNFPPRFSGLQFPNYSSELNVNALELDDSALYLCASSPAPFLLYGYTFGSGTRLTVV.

This clonotype appeared once. The chain uses TRBV12-3 or TRBV12-4 and TRBJ2-2; D is undetermined. The CDR3 runs to 15 residues. V was trimmed by 3 bases and J by 5 bases, leaving 13 bases between them. The CDR3: CASSFKIGPTGELFF. CDR3 coding DNA: TGTGCCAGCAGTTTTAAGATCGGCCCGACCGGGGAGCTGTTTTTT.

This chain uses TRBV29-1 with TRBJ2-7, with 7 positions matching TRBD2. This CDR3 region has 13 residues. The germline CDR1 and CDR2 sequences are SQVTM and ANQGSEA. V dropped 4 bases and J dropped 4; count of bases not matched to a gene: 7. CDR3 residues: CSVVLAGAYEQYF. The CDR3 bases are TGCAGCGTTGTGTTGGCGGGAGCTTACGAGCAGTACTTC.

The CDR3 DNA sequence: TGTGCCAGCAGTTTGACTAGCGGGAGTGGGTATGAGCAGTTCTTC. As protein: CASSLTSGSGYEQFF. The V gene is TRBV2, the J gene TRBJ2-1; TRBD2 agrees at 12 bases. With 5 bases clipped from V and 8 bases from J, the junction kept 7 bases outside the gene matches. Germline assignment: CDR1 SNHLY and CDR2 FYNNEI. CDR3 size: 15 residues.

This clonotype rates as large (0.1 to 1%). V usage is TRBV2 and J usage is TRBJ1-2; 7 bases line up with TRBD1. The V segment lost 7 bases and the J segment 3 bases; nucleotides outside the gene matches: 5. Germline V CDR1 and CDR2: SNHLY, FYNNEI. This CDR3 is built from 13 residues. The CDR3 DNA follows: TGTGCCAGCACAGAGAGGGGGCACTATGGCTACACCTTC. It is translated as CASTERGHYGYTF. The full variable domain, with the rest looked up from reference TRBV2 and TRBJ1-2, is EPEVTQTPSHQVTQMGQEVILRCVPISNHLYFYWYRQILGQKVEFLVSFYNNEISEKSEIFDDQFSVERPDGSNFTLKIRSTKLEDSAMYFCASTERGHYGYTFGSGTRLTVV.

By share, this clonotype ranks as medium-sized. The chain couples TRBV7-6 to TRBJ1-3; D may be TRBD1 (6 bases). The CDR3 extends over 13 amino acids. Per the germline V gene, CDR1 is SGHVS and CDR2 is FNYEAQ. Between the trimmed V and J ends, which lost 5 bases and 5 bases, there was a span of 10 bases. CDR3 in amino acids: CASSEGQRNTIYF. Written as DNA, the CDR3 is TGTGCCAGCAGCGAGGGACAAAGAAACACCATATATTTT.

This clonotype occurred once. The chain recombines TRBV4-2 with TRBJ1-2; unclear D gene. Germline CDR1 reads LGHNA; CDR2 reads YNFKEQ. This CDR3 is 15 amino acids long. Trimming stripped 0 bases from V and 0 bases from J, with 8 bases between. CDR3 sequence: CASSQDRVTNYGYTF. CDR3 DNA sequence: TGTGCCAGCAGCCAAGATCGGGTTACTAACTATGGCTACACCTTC.

The CDR3 is CASSDRNGGGGGYNEQFF. The CDR3 coding sequence is TGTGCCAGCAGCGACAGAAATGGGGGGGGTGGCGGCTACAATGAGCAGTTCTTC. V and J are TRBV7-9 and TRBJ2-1, with 7 nucleotides matching TRBD2. The trim removed 5 bases at V and 3 bases at J, leaving 16 bases unmatched. The CDR3 contains 18 residues. Germline V gene sequence: CDR1 SEHNR, CDR2 FQNEAQ (reference sequence).